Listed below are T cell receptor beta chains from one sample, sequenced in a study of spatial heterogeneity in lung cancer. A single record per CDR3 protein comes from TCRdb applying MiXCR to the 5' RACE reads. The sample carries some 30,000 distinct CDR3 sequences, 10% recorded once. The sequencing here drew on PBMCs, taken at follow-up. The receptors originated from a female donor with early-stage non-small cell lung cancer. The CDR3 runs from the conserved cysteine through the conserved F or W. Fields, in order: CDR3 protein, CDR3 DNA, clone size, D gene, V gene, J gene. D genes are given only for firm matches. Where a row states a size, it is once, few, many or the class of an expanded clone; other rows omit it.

CDR3aa: CASRGGSSTDTQYF
CDR3nt: TGTGCCAGTCGCGGGGGGTCCTCCACAGATACGCAGTATTTT
abundance: -
d_gene: TRBD2
v_gene: TRBV6-6
j_gene: TRBJ2-3

CDR3aa: CASSRKGTGGRGVEQYF
CDR3nt: TGTGCCAGCAGCCGAAAAGGAACCGGGGGCAGGGGTGTAGAGCAGTACTTC
abundance: -
d_gene: -
v_gene: TRBV3-1
j_gene: TRBJ2-7

CDR3aa: CASSETGPQHF
CDR3nt: TGTGCCAGCAGTGAAACAGGGCCCCAGCATTTT
abundance: many
d_gene: -
v_gene: TRBV6-1
j_gene: TRBJ1-5

CDR3aa: CATTGSGLAGTGELFF
CDR3nt: TGTGCCACCACCGGCTCTGGACTAGCGGGTACCGGGGAGCTGTTTTTT
abundance: many
d_gene: TRBD2
v_gene: TRBV24-1
j_gene: TRBJ2-2

CDR3aa: CASSSEGLVITGELFF
CDR3nt: TGTGCCAGCAGCTCTGAAGGGTTGGTAATCACCGGGGAGCTGTTTTTT
abundance: many
d_gene: -
v_gene: TRBV5-5
j_gene: TRBJ2-2

CDR3aa: CASSNDIVGGYTF
CDR3nt: TGTGCCAGCAGTAACGACATCGTAGGCGGCTACACCTTC
abundance: many
d_gene: -
v_gene: TRBV27
j_gene: TRBJ1-2

CDR3aa: CASSPGQGRGQFF
CDR3nt: TGTGCCAGCAGCCCAGGACAGGGGCGGGGGCAGTTCTTC
abundance: many
d_gene: TRBD1
v_gene: TRBV11-2
j_gene: TRBJ2-1

CDR3aa: CASSLGSAGWEKLFF
CDR3nt: TGTGCCAGCAGCTTAGGGTCTGCTGGGTGGGAAAAACTGTTTTTT
abundance: -
d_gene: -
v_gene: TRBV7-2
j_gene: TRBJ1-4

CDR3aa: CATSRDLTAEKLFF
CDR3nt: TGTGCCACCAGCAGAGACTTGACGGCCGAAAAACTGTTTTTT
abundance: few
d_gene: -
v_gene: TRBV15
j_gene: TRBJ1-4

CDR3aa: CSATSGLAASSYEQYF
CDR3nt: TGCAGTGCTACCTCCGGACTAGCGGCAAGCTCCTACGAGCAGTACTTC
abundance: few
d_gene: TRBD2
v_gene: TRBV20-1
j_gene: TRBJ2-7

CDR3aa: CASSPPGEETQYF
CDR3nt: TGTGCCAGCTCACCACCGGGGGAAGAGACCCAGTACTTC
abundance: -
d_gene: -
v_gene: TRBV18
j_gene: TRBJ2-5

CDR3aa: CASSFPRGLTEAFF
CDR3nt: TGTGCCAGCAGTTTTCCCCGGGGGCTCACTGAAGCTTTCTTT
abundance: many
d_gene: -
v_gene: TRBV28
j_gene: TRBJ1-1

CDR3aa: CASKGDTQYF
CDR3nt: TGTGCCAGCAAAGGAGATACGCAGTATTTT
abundance: -
d_gene: -
v_gene: TRBV2
j_gene: TRBJ2-3

CDR3aa: CSALLREPKKFQETQYF
CDR3nt: TGCAGTGCTCTACTCCGGGAGCCGAAGAAATTTCAAGAGACCCAGTACTTC
abundance: many
d_gene: -
v_gene: TRBV20-1
j_gene: TRBJ2-5

CDR3aa: CATRTLQGEQYF
CDR3nt: TGTGCCACCAGGACACTTCAGGGCGAGCAGTACTTC
abundance: few
d_gene: -
v_gene: TRBV7-9
j_gene: TRBJ2-7

CDR3aa: CSAKRTSGVETQYF
CDR3nt: TGCAGTGCTAAGAGGACTAGCGGGGTGGAGACCCAGTACTTC
abundance: many
d_gene: TRBD2
v_gene: TRBV20-1
j_gene: TRBJ2-5

CDR3aa: CATSTWSSSSYEQYF
CDR3nt: TGTGCCACCAGCACTTGGTCCTCAAGCTCCTACGAGCAGTACTTC
abundance: -
d_gene: -
v_gene: TRBV15
j_gene: TRBJ2-7

CDR3aa: CASSLVLPLDSPLHF
CDR3nt: TGTGCCAGCAGCTTAGTCCTACCATTGGATTCACCCCTCCACTTT
abundance: -
d_gene: -
v_gene: TRBV7-9
j_gene: TRBJ1-6

CDR3aa: CASNRQGASDTQYF
CDR3nt: TGTGCCAGCAATCGACAGGGTGCGTCAGATACGCAGTATTTT
abundance: many
d_gene: TRBD1
v_gene: TRBV6-1
j_gene: TRBJ2-3

CDR3aa: CASTYGRGLAETQYF
CDR3nt: TGTGCCAGCACCTACGGGAGGGGGCTCGCGGAGACCCAGTACTTC
abundance: few
d_gene: -
v_gene: TRBV7-2
j_gene: TRBJ2-5

CDR3aa: CASSTDRERSSGANVLTF
CDR3nt: TGTGCCAGCAGTACGGACAGGGAACGTAGCTCTGGGGCCAACGTCCTGACTTTC
abundance: many
d_gene: TRBD1
v_gene: TRBV6-6
j_gene: TRBJ2-6

CDR3aa: CASSYSADFSNQPQHF
CDR3nt: TGTGCCAGCAGTTACTCGGCGGACTTTAGCAATCAGCCCCAGCATTTT
abundance: few
d_gene: -
v_gene: TRBV6-5
j_gene: TRBJ1-5

CDR3aa: CASRWTGNSPLHF
CDR3nt: TGTGCCAGCAGATGGACAGGGAATTCACCCCTCCACTTT
abundance: -
d_gene: TRBD1
v_gene: TRBV6-5
j_gene: TRBJ1-6